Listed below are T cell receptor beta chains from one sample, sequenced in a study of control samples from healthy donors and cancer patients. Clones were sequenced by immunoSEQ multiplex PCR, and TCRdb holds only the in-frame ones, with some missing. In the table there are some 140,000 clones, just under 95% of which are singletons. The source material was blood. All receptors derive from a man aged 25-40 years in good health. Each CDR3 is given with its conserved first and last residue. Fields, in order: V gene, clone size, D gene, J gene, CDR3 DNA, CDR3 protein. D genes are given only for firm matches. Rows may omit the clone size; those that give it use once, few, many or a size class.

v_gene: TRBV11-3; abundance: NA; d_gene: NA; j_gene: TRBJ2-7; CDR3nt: TGTGCCAGCAGCCAGGACTCCTACGAGCAGTACTTC; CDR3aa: CASSQDSYEQYF
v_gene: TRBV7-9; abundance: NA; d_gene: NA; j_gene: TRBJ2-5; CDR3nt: TGTGCCAGCAGCTTAGGGGTAACCACAGAGACCCAGTACTTC; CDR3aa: CASSLGVTTETQYF
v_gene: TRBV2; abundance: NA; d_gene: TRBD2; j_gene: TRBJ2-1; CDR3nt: TGTGCCAGCCTAGCGGGACTGGAAAACAATGAGCAGTTCTTC; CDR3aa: CASLAGLENNEQFF
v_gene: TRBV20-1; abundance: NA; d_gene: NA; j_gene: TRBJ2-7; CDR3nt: TGCAGTGCTAGAGAAGCATACGAGCAGTACTTC; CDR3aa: CSAREAYEQYF
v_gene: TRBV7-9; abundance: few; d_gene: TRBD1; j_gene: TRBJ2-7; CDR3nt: TGTGCCAGCAGCTCGTATCCCGGGACAGGCAACGAGCAGTACTTC; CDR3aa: CASSSYPGTGNEQYF
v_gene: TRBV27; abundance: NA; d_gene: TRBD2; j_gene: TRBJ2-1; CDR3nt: TGTGCCAGCAGTTTACAAGGGTTCGGGGGGGATGAGGATGAGCAGTTCTTC; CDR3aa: CASSLQGFGGDEDEQFF
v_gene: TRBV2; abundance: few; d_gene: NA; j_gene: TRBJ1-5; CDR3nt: TGTGCCAGCAAGAACAGGGCCTCGTGGGGCAATCAGCCCCAGCATTTT; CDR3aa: CASKNRASWGNQPQHF
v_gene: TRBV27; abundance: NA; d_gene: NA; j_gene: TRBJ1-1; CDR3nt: TGTGCCAGCAGTTTATCGCAGTCTATGAACACTGAAGCTTTCTTT; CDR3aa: CASSLSQSMNTEAFF
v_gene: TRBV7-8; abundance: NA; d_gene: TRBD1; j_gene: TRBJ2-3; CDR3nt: TGTGCCAGCAGCCAGGACAGGCAAGGCACAGATACGCAGTATTTT; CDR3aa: CASSQDRQGTDTQYF
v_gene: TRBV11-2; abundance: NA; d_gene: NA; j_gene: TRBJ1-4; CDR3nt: TGTGCCAGCAGCTTCGGGATTCAGAATGAAAAACTGTTTTTT; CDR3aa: CASSFGIQNEKLFF
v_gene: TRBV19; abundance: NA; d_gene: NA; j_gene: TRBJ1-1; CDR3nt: TGTGCCAGTAGTTTTCAGCTTAACACTGAAGCTTTCTTT; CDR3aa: CASSFQLNTEAFF
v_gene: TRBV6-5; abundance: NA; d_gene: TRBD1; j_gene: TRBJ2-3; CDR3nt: TGTGCCAGCAGTCCGTGGACAGGGGGTCGAGATACGCAGTATTTT; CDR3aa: CASSPWTGGRDTQYF
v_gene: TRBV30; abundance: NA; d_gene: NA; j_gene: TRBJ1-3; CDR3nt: TGTGCCTGGAGTTGGGAAAGGGGTGGAAACACCATATATTTT; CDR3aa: CAWSWERGGNTIYF
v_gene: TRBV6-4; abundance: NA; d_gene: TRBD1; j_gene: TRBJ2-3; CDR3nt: TGTGCCAGCAGTGATAACAGGGGTGGGACAGATACGCAGTATTTT; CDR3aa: CASSDNRGGTDTQYF
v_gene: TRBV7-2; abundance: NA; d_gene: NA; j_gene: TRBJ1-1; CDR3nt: TGTGCCAGCACCTGGGGCAGGGAAGCTTTCTTT; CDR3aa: CASTWGREAFF
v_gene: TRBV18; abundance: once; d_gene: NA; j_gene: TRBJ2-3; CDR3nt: TGTGCCAGCTCACCCCGCACAGATACGCAGTATTTT; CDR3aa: CASSPRTDTQYF
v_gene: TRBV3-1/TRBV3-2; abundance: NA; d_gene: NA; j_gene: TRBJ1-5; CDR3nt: TGTGCCAGCAGCCAAGAGGGGTATAGCAATCAGCCCCAGCATTTT; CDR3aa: CASSQEGYSNQPQHF
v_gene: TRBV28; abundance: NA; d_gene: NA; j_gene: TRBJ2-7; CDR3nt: TGTGCCAGCAGTTTCTGGGGAGGTAGCGGCGAGCAGTACTTC; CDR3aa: CASSFWGGSGEQYF
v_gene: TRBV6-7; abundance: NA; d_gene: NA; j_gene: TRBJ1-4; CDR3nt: TGTGCCAGCACGGGTGATTCGACTAATGAAAAACTGTTTTTT; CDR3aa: CASTGDSTNEKLFF
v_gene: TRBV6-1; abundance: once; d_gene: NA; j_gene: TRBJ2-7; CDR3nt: TGTGCCAGCAGTGAAAGGGAGACTCTCTACGAGCAGTACTTC; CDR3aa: CASSERETLYEQYF
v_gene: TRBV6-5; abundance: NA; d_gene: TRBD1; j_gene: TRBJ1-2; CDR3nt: TGTGCCAGCAGTTCGACAGGGGACTATGGCTACACCTTC; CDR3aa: CASSSTGDYGYTF
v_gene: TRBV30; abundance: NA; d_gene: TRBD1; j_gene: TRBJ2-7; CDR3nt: TGTGCCTGGACCCTCGGGACAGCCCCGTACGAGCAGTACTTC; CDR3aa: CAWTLGTAPYEQYF
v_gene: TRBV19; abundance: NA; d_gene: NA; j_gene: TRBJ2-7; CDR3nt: TGTGCCAGTAGTCCAACAGCTTCCTACGAGCAGTACTTC; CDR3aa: CASSPTASYEQYF
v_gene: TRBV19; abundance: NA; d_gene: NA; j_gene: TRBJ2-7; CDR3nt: TGTGCCAGTAGTACAACAAGAGTTGGGCCTCTGGACTACGAGCAGTACTTC; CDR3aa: CASSTTRVGPLDYEQYF
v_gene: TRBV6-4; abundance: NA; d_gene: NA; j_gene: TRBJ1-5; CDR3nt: TGTGCCAGCAGTGCGGATAGCAATCAGCCCCAGCATTTT; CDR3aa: CASSADSNQPQHF
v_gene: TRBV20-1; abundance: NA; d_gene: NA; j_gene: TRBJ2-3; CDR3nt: TGCAGTGCTAGTATACCCGTTGAGAAGCGGAGCACAGATACGCAGTATTTT; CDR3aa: CSASIPVEKRSTDTQYF
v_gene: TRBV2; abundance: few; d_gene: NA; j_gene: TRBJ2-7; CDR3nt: TGTGCCAGCAGTCATGGGGACCGCGACGAGCAGTACTTC; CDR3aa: CASSHGDRDEQYF
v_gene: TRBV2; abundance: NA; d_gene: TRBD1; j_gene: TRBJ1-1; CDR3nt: TGTGCCAGCAGTCGACAGGGCCCGGAAGCTTTCTTT; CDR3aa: CASSRQGPEAFF
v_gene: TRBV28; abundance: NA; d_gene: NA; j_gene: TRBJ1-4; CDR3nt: TGTGCCAGCAGTTCCCCCTCCAAAGGGTCGGAGGAAAAACTGTTTTTT; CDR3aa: CASSSPSKGSEEKLFF
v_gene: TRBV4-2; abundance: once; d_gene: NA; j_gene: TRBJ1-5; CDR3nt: TGTGCCAGCAGCCAAGAGTCTCGGGGTCAGCCCCAGCATTTT; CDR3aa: CASSQESRGQPQHF
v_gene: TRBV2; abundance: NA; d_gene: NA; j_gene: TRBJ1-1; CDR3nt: TGTGCCAGCAGTGATCAGGGACCGAACACTGAAGCTTTCTTT; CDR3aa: CASSDQGPNTEAFF
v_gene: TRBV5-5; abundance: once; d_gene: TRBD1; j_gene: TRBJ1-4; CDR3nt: TGTGCCAGCAGCATCCCAGGGGGGATGGGTGAAAAACTGTTTTTT; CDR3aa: CASSIPGGMGEKLFF
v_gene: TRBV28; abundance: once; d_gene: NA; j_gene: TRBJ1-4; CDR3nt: TGTGCCAGCAGTACCGGGACGAGGCATGAAAAACTGTTTTTT; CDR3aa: CASSTGTRHEKLFF
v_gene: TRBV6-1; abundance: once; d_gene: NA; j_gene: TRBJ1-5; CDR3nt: TGTGCCAGCAGTGAACAGGGCAACAGGGGCAATCAGCCCCAGCATTTT; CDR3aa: CASSEQGNRGNQPQHF
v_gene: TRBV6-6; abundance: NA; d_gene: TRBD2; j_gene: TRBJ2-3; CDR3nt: TGTGCCAGCAGGAAGGGCGGGAGTAGCACAGATACGCAGTATTTT; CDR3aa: CASRKGGSSTDTQYF
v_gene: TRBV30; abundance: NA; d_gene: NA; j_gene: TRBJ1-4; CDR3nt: TGTGCCTGGAGTGTTACTACAGGGTCAACTAATGAAAAACTGTTTTTT; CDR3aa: CAWSVTTGSTNEKLFF
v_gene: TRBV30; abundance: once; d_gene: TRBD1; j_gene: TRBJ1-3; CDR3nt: TGTGCCTGGAGTCCGGACAGGGCTGGAAACACCATATATTTT; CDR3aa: CAWSPDRAGNTIYF
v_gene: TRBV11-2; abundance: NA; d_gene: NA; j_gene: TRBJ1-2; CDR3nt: TGTGCCAGCAGCCGAGTAACAGGGTACTATGGCTACACCTTC; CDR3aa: CASSRVTGYYGYTF
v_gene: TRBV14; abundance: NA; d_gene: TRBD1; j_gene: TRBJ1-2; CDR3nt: TGTGCCAGCAGCCAAGGACAGGGGGTACGGTATGGCTACACCTTC; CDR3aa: CASSQGQGVRYGYTF
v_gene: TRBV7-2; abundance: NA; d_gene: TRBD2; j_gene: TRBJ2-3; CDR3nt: TGTGCCAGCAGCCAACTAGCGGGCACAGATACGCAGTATTTT; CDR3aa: CASSQLAGTDTQYF
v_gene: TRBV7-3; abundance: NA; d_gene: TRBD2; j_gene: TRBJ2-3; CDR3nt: TGTGCCAGCAGCTTAATTGGCAGCGGGGGTGGGTGGAGAACAGATACGCAGTATTTT; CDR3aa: CASSLIGSGGGWRTDTQYF
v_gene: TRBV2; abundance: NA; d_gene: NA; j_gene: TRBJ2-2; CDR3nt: TGTGCCAGCAGTGAAACTAGCTGGGGCGGGGAGCTGTTTTTT; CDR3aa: CASSETSWGGELFF
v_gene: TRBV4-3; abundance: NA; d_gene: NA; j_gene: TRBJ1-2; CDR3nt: TGCGCCAGCAGCCAAGATGCCGCAGGGATGGGGTGGGGCTACACCTTC; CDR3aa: CASSQDAAGMGWGYTF
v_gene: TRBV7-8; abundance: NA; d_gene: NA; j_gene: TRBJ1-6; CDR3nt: TGTGCCAGCAGCTCCCTGGGAGCCGATAATTCACCCCTCCACTTT; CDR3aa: CASSSLGADNSPLHF
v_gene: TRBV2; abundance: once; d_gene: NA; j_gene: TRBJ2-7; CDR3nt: TGTGCCAGCAGGGCGGACGGGATCTACGAGCAGTACTTC; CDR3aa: CASRADGIYEQYF
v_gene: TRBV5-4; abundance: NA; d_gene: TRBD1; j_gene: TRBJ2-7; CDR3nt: TGTGCCAGCAGCCGGACAGGGGGAAAGAGCTCCTACGAGCAGTACTTC; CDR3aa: CASSRTGGKSSYEQYF
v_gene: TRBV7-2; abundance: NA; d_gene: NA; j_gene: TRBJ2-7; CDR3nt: TGTGCCAGCAGCTTAGCGGTGTCCTACGAGCAGTACTTC; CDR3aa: CASSLAVSYEQYF
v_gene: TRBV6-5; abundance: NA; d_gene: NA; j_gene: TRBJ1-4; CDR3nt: TGTGCCAGCAGTTACGACAATAGTAACGAAAAACTGTTTTTT; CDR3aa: CASSYDNSNEKLFF
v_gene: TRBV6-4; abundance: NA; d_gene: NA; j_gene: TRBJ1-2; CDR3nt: TGTGCCAGCAGTGACTCGACCGGGGTGGAGGGCTACACCTTC; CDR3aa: CASSDSTGVEGYTF
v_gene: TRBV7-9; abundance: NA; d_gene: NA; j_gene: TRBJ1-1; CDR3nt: TGTGCCAGCAGCTTCGTACCTGAACAAGGGCCCACTGGAGCTTTCTTT; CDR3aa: CASSFVPEQGPTGAFF
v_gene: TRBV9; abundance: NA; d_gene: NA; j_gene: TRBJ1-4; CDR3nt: TGTGCCAGCAGCCGCAGGTGGGCAACTAATGAAAAACTGTTTTTT; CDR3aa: CASSRRWATNEKLFF
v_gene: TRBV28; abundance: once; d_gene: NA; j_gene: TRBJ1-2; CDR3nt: TGTGCCAGCAGCAACCTACAGGGTTGGCGAGGCTACACCTTC; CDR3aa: CASSNLQGWRGYTF
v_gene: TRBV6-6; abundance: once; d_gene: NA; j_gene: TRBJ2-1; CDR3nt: TGTGCCAGCAGTTATGATTCCAACAATGAGCAGTTCTTC; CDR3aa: CASSYDSNNEQFF
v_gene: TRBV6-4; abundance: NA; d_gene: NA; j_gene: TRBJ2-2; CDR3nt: TGTGCCAGCAGTGACCGCTACACCGGGGAGCTGTTTTTT; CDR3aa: CASSDRYTGELFF
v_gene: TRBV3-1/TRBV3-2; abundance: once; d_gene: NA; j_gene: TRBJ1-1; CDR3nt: TGTGCCAGCAGCCAAGATAGGACGGGATACACTGAAGCTTTCTTT; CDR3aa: CASSQDRTGYTEAFF
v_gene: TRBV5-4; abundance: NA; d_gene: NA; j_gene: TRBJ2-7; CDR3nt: TGTGCCAGCAGCCTTGGTGTCTCCTACGAGCAGTACTTC; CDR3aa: CASSLGVSYEQYF
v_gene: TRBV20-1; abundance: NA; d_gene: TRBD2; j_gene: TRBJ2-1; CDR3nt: TGCAGTGCTAGTCACGAGCGGGAGATCTACAATGAGCAGTTCTTC; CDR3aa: CSASHEREIYNEQFF
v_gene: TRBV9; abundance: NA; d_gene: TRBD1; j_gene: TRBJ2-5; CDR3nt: TGTGCCAGCAGCGCAGGGACAGGGTCCGAGACCCAGTACTTC; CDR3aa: CASSAGTGSETQYF
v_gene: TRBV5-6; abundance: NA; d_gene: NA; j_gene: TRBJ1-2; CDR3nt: TGTGCCAGCAGCTTGTGGGGGGAACCCTATGGCTACACCTTC; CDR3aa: CASSLWGEPYGYTF